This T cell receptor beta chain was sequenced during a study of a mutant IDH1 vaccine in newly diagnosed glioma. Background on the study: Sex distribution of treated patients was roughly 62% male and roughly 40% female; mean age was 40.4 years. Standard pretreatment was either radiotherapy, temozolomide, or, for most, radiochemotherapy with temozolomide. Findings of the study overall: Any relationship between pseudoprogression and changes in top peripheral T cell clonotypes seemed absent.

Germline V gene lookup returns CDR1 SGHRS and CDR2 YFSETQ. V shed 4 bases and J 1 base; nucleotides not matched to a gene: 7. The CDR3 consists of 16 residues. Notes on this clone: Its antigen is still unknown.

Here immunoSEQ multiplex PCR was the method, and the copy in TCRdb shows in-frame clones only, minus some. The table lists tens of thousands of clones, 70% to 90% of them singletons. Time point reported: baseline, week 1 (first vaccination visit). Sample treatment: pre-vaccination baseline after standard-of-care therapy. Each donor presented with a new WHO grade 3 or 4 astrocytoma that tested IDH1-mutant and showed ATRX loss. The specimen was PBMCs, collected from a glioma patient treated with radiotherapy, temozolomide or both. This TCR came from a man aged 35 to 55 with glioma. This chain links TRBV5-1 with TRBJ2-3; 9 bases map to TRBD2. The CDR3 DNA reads TGCGCCAGCAGCCGTAAATTAGCGGGGGGCACAGATACGCAGTATTTT. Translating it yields CASSRKLAGGTDTQYF. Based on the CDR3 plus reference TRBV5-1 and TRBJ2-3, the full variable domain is KAGVTQTPRYLIKTRGQQVTLSCSPISGHRSVSWYQQTPGQGLQFLFEYFSETQRNKGNFPGRFSGRQFSNSRSEMNVSTLELGDSALYLCASSRKLAGGTDTQYFGPGTRLTVL.